The 18 T cell receptor beta chains given below trace back to one sample, sequenced in a study of cytomegalovirus exposure and HLA in healthy donors. PCR employed 60 Vbeta and 13 Jbeta primers. Sequencing was performed with immunoSEQ multiplex PCR; in TCRdb, only in-frame clones are kept and a portion is missing. Of approximately 170,000 clones in the sample, around 80% were seen once. The specimen sequenced was PBMCs. The receptors here all came from a woman between 45 and 65 years old in good health and CMV-seronegative.

This sequence joins TRBV19 and TRBJ1-2; the D gene is possibly TRBD1 (5 bases). The CDR3 totals 15 residues. Deletions cut 3 bases from V and 3 bases from J, with 14 bases between. Germline CDR1 LNHDA, CDR2 SQIVND (reference sequence). Written as DNA, the CDR3 is TGTGCCAGTAGTATCGGTCAGGGAGGCGACTATGGCTACACCTTC. Amino acid sequence: CASSIGQGGDYGYTF. The whole variable domain, filled in from reference TRBV19 and TRBJ1-2, reads DGGITQSPKYLFRKEGQNVTLSCEQNLNHDAMYWYRQDPGQGLRLIYYSQIVNDFQKGDIAEGYSVSREKKESFPLTVTSAQKNPTAFYLCASSIGQGGDYGYTFGSGTRLTVV.

This sequence joins TRBV18 and TRBJ1-5, with 10 bases matching TRBD1. The CDR3 totals 16 residues. CDR1 is KGHSH and CDR2 is LQKENI in the germline V gene. V trimming: 3 bases; J trimming: 5 bases; junction bases outside the gene matches: 7. The CDR3: CASSPPGQGFDQPQHF. The CDR3, as DNA: TGTGCCAGCTCACCTCCGGGACAGGGGTTCGATCAGCCCCAGCATTTT.

This sequence joins TRBV29-1 and TRBJ1-1; TRBD1 matches at 10 bases. Trimming took 4 bases from V and 5 from J; bases not matched to a gene: 10. The CDR3 extends over 15 amino acids. Germline CDR1 is SQVTM and CDR2 is ANQGSEA. CDR3 nucleotides: TGCAGCGTTGGGGCGGGACAGGGGAAGGGGACTGAAGCTTTCTTT. This encodes CSVGAGQGKGTEAFF.

V gene TRBV7-2 combines with J gene TRBJ2-3, with D uncertain. CDR1 and CDR2 (germline): SGHTA, FQGNSA. The CDR3 extends over 15 amino acids. With 2 bases removed from V and 3 bases from J, the gap between germline ends came to 12 bases. The CDR3 reads CASSLKLPDTDTQYF. CDR3 nucleotides: TGTGCCAGCAGCTTAAAACTGCCCGATACAGATACGCAGTATTTT. Complete variable domain (other parts from reference TRBV7-2 and TRBJ2-3): GAGVSQSPSNKVTEKGKDVELRCDPISGHTALYWYRQSLGQGLEFLIYFQGNSAPDKSGLPSDRFSAERTGGSVSTLTIQRTQQEDSAVYLCASSLKLPDTDTQYFGPGTRLTVL.

V usage is TRBV4-3 and J usage is TRBJ1-5, with 8 positions matching TRBD1. The CDR3 is made up of 16 amino acids. Germline V gene lookup returns CDR1 LGHNA and CDR2 YSLEER. V was clipped by 1 base and J by 1 base; unmatched bases: 3. The CDR3 sequence: CASSQGQGASNQPQHF. The CDR3 DNA sequence: TGCGCCAGCAGCCAAGGTCAGGGGGCGAGCAATCAGCCCCAGCATTTT.

The chain combines TRBV28 with TRBJ1-5; TRBD1 is a possible D gene (5 bases). CDR1 is MDHEN and CDR2 is SYDVKM in the germline V gene. Trimming stripped 7 bases from V and 1 base from J, with 26 bases between. The CDR3 length is 19 residues. The CDR3 coding sequence is TGTGCCAGCACCAACCCGGGGGAAAGGGGCTGGTGGAGCAATCAGCCCCAGCATTTT. The encoded protein is CASTNPGERGWWSNQPQHF.

The V gene is TRBV10-3, the J gene TRBJ2-5; the match to TRBD1 covers 7 bases. V shed 7 bases, J shed 3 bases, and the junction held 5 bases outside the gene matches. Germline V gives CDR1 ENHRY, CDR2 SYGVKD. The CDR3 covers 13 residues. The CDR3 DNA reads as TGTGCCATCATGGGGACAGACGAAGAGACCCAGTACTTC. The encoded protein is CAIMGTDEETQYF.

The rearrangement uses TRBV4-1 and TRBJ2-7, with 7 nucleotides matching TRBD1. This CDR3 contains 15 residues. CDR1 MGHRA and CDR2 YSYEKL come from the germline V gene. Germline trimming cut 3 bases from V and 2 bases from J; bases unmatched to any gene: 7. CDR3 coding DNA: TGCGCCAGCAGCCAGTTGGGACAGCAGACCTACGAGCAGTACTTC. This sequence encodes CASSQLGQQTYEQYF.

The rearrangement uses TRBV7-2 and TRBJ1-4; TRBD1 is a possible D gene (5 bases). CDR1 and CDR2 (germline): SGHTA, FQGNSA. Trimming removed 0 bases at V and 7 bases at J, with 12 bases between. This CDR3 is built from 15 residues. The CDR3 nucleotides read TGTGCCAGCAGCTTAGCGGGGGGGGAAGGTGAAAAACTGTTTTTT. Residues: CASSLAGGEGEKLFF.

This chain uses TRBV9 with TRBJ2-1; possible D gene TRBD1, 6 bases. The germline V gene has CDR1 SGDLS and CDR2 YYNGEE. V was cut by 4 bases and J by 0 bases, with 14 bases left in between. This CDR3 is built from 16 residues. For the CDR3, the DNA is TGTGCCAGCAGCTCCCATGACAGGTCCTCCTACAATGAGCAGTTCTTC. Protein sequence: CASSSHDRSSYNEQFF.

This chain links TRBV9 with TRBJ1-3, with D maybe TRBD1 (5 bases). The CDR3 sequence is 16 residues long. Germline CDR1 and CDR2: SGDLS and YYNGEE. V dropped 0 bases and J dropped 6 bases, with 16 bases sitting between them. This CDR3 reads CASSVVPRGAENTIYF. DNA for the CDR3: TGTGCCAGCAGCGTAGTGCCACGCGGGGCGGAAAACACCATATATTTT.

V and J are TRBV25-1 and TRBJ1-2, with D possibly matching TRBD1 (6 bases). Germline CDR1 is MGHDK and CDR2 is SYGVNS. This CDR3 has 13 amino acids. V gave up 5 bases and J gave up 8 bases, with 15 bases separating them. The CDR3 loop is CASSWGPSRGYTF. The CDR3, as DNA: TGTGCCAGCAGTTGGGGGCCGAGTAGGGGCTACACCTTC.

This clone has a handful of counts. V is TRBV28 and J is TRBJ2-7; weak D call: TRBD2 (7 bases). From germline, CDR1 is MDHEN and CDR2 SYDVKM. This CDR3 is 16 amino acids long. The ends were cut back, 7 bases at V and 1 base at J, with 20 bases in the middle. CDR3 coding DNA: TGTGCCAGCACCGGGGGCCGGGAGGTTTGGTCCTACGAGCAGTACTTC. This translates into CASTGGREVWSYEQYF.

The chain recombines TRBV28 with TRBJ1-6; 8 nucleotides match TRBD1. Per the germline V gene, CDR1 is MDHEN and CDR2 is SYDVKM. V was pared by 3 bases and J by 7 bases, with 8 bases of the junction left unmatched. This CDR3 is built from 16 residues. The CDR3 reads CASSLLQGVLNSPLHF. The CDR3, as DNA: TGTGCCAGCAGTTTGTTACAGGGGGTCCTCAATTCACCCCTCCACTTT. Using reference TRBV28 and TRBJ1-6 for the parts outside the CDR3, the full variable domain is DVKVTQSSRYLVKRTGEKVFLECVQDMDHENMFWYRQDPGLGLRLIYFSYDVKMKEKGDIPEGYSVSREKKERFSLILESASTNQTSMYLCASSLLQGVLNSPLHFGNGTRLTVT.

The chain couples TRBV7-9 to TRBJ1-4; 8 bases match TRBD1. Unmatched junction bases numbered 6, after V lost 4 bases and J lost 5 bases. The CDR3 extends over 15 amino acids. Germline CDR1 is SEHNR and CDR2 is FQNEAQ (reference sequence). CDR3 sequence (DNA): TGTGCCAGCAGCTGGGGGACAGGAACGAATGAAAAACTGTTTTTT. Its translation: CASSWGTGTNEKLFF.

This clone was recorded only once. The CDR3 loop reads CASSERRQNEKLFF. Written as DNA, the CDR3 is TGTGCCAGCAGTGAAAGGCGGCAGAATGAAAAACTGTTTTTT. The rearrangement joins TRBV6-1 to TRBJ1-4, with unresolved D. Germline CDR1 is MNHNS and CDR2 is SASEGT. The CDR3 runs to 14 residues. Trimming stripped 2 bases from V and 5 bases from J, with 9 bases between.

The J gene is TRBJ2-2, the V gene TRBV19, with D possibly TRBD1 on 5 matching bases. CDR3 size: 14 residues. Deletions cut 4 bases from V and 1 base from J, with 7 bases between. Germline lookup yields CDR1 LNHDA and CDR2 SQIVND (reference sequence). CDR3 DNA: TGTGCCAGTAGTAATCAGGGGAACACCGGGGAGCTGTTTTTT. It yields the protein CASSNQGNTGELFF.

The chain is built from TRBV6-5 and TRBJ2-5; D call uncertain. The V end was cut by 10 bases, the J end by 5 bases, with 17 bases between. CDR3 length: 13 amino acids. Per germline, CDR1 MNHEY and CDR2 SVGAGI. The CDR3 DNA is TGTGCCACCGCAGGTTTCGGTCCGGAGACCCAGTACTTC. Translating it yields CATAGFGPETQYF.